A few counts support the clone carrying this TCR beta chain. What it recognizes is unknown. The read terminates 3 residues before the CDR3 end, so the remaining end is supplied by the germline J gene. This CDR3 is 17 amino acids long. CDR1 is DFQATT and CDR2 is SNEGSKA in the germline V gene (reference sequence). V gave up 0 bases and J gave up 3 bases; unmatched junction bases: 7. The data stem from a study of T cell clonality in common variable immunodeficiency. CVID and control samples used equivalent genomic DNA input. Some clones are missing from TCRdb's copy, which holds only in-frame ones; the method was immunoSEQ multiplex PCR. The sample holds roughly 7,000 clones, and no clone turns up only once. General observations from the study: Fewer deletions and N-nucleotide insertions were reportedly seen in common variable immunodeficiency TCR beta sequences.

CVID subjects were about 14 female and 25 to 35 male, aged roughly 9 to 64. Most patients and controls had Caucasian heritage. No CVID subject was ill or on immunomodulatory drugs when sampled. Sequenced sample: peripheral blood mononuclear cells. The source of this sequence is a human donor with common variable immunodeficiency. The chain carries TRBV20-1 and TRBJ2-1; 11 bases align to TRBD2. This chain's CDR3 is CSARDRRGLADYNEQFF. The covered CDR3 bases are TGCAGTGCTAGAGATAGGCGGGGACTAGCGGACTACAATGAG.